This section outlines one T cell receptor beta chain sequence together with its context. Its antigen is still unknown. No much larger clone exists at a distance of one base, and base qualities are not known. The data belong to a study of CD8+CD57+ T cells in acquired aplastic anemia (dated by TCRdb to about 2018). Notes on the research overall: On average, sorted CD4+ and CD8+ cells yielded 3.2 ug of extracted DNA, with a range of about 0.19 to 30 ug. CD8+CD57+ expansion was defined as frequency above the mean frequency observed in healthy subjects. Broader findings and caveats from the paper: Roughly 29 CD8+ CDR3 sequences were shared between patients and controls but appeared highly expressed in patients and within their immunodominant clones. CD8+ Simpson's diversity did not differ significantly between patients and healthy controls (P=0.060).

Expansion of CD8+CD57+ cells had been shown by flow cytometry in the patients chosen for sequencing. Severe acquired aplastic anemia was diagnosed in all patients according to International Study of Aplastic Anemia and Agranulocytosis and Camitta criteria. No patient had received any therapy when blood was sampled. TCR repertoires of sorted CD4+ and CD8+ blood T cells from severe aplastic anemia patients and healthy subjects were deep-sequenced in the study. Patients were enrolled under clinicaltrials.gov protocols 00001620, 01623167, 00001397, 00071045, 00081523 and 00961064 in the USA. Ficoll-Paque density gradient centrifugation was used to isolate peripheral blood mononuclear cells. Before DNA was extracted, CD4+ and CD8+ T cells were sorted using either FACS or magnetic beads. Genomic DNA was used as template for profiling of TCR beta VDJ combinations and CDR3 sequences. An Illumina HiSeq 2000 was the platform used for TCR repertoire sequencing. Per the authors' processing: Repertoire assessment relied on Simpson's diversity index, CDR3 size and DJ length profiles, and TRBV/TRBJ rearrangement plots. The most abundant DNA sequence in the deep sequencing data was defined as the immunodominant clone. CDR3 amino acid sequences were checked for sharing between subjects and were compared against published repertoires and the VDJdb database. TCRdb trimmed the raw reads at Q25, called clones with MiXCR and kept productive beta chains. Each CDR3 protein gets just one entry, which takes the most common genes and DNA from the rows behind it. Here the V and J calls rest on TCRdb's processing, not on the authors' analysis. This sample gives fewer than 200,000 distinct CDR3 sequences in total; around 50% of them show up just once. Roughly 1.2% of the sample goes to the ten largest clones.

The specimen sequenced was sorted CD4+, CD8+, or CD8+CD57+ T cells (not recorded which) from PBMCs. This receptor was obtained from a human donor with aplastic anemia.

The CDR3 has the sequence CASSLRGGNNEQFF. The nucleotides are TGCGCCAGCAGCTTGAGGGGGGGGAACAATGAGCAGTTCTTC. The V gene is TRBV5-1 and the J gene is TRBJ2-1, with a tentative D gene TRBD2 over 7 matching bases. The germline V gene supplies CDR1 SGHRS and CDR2 YFSETQ. Spanning cysteine to phenylalanine, the CDR3 consists of 14 amino acids. Solely the CDR3 DNA is kept, with 42 bases framed from the first base. V is cut by 1 base and J by 5 bases, and the space between the germline ends is 10 bases.